This T cell receptor beta chain came from a study of blood T cell repertoires in COVID-19. Study overall: Researchers got acute and convalescent COVID-19 samples from the United States, Italy and Spain. The cDNA or gDNA used as material had been derived from T cells, B-cell-depleted T cells, or PBMCs.

Authors' processing steps: Reference gene primer amplification gave nucleated cell count estimates. Here immunoSEQ multiplex PCR was the method, and the copy in TCRdb shows in-frame clones only, minus some. That table supplies the V and J calls and clone size; D and trimming were determined from the DNA. Of 140,000 to 150,000 clones in the sample, around 80% were seen once. The CDR3 contains 14 residues. Trimming shortened V by 0 bases and J by 8 bases, and 13 bases separated the two germline ends. Germline CDR1 reads MNHNS; CDR2 reads SASEGT. Sequenced input: peripheral blood. This clonotype was sampled from a woman aged 60 to 75 with acute or convalescent COVID-19. The chain recombines TRBV6-1 with TRBJ1-2; tentative D call: TRBD1 (5 bases). The CDR3 DNA follows: TGTGCCAGCAGTGAAGCGGGCCAGGGTTACGGCTACACCTTC. Residues: CASSEAGQGYGYTF.